A selection of T cell receptor beta chains follows, all from one sample in a study of cytomegalovirus exposure and HLA in healthy donors. The data were produced by immunoSEQ multiplex PCR, yet TCRdb's version contains in-frame clones alone and is incomplete. The sample lists 120,000 or so clones; 83% were seen once. Sequenced: PBMCs. These receptors were taken from a woman aged 40 to 49 in good health and CMV-seropositive. Both conserved end residues are trimmed from each CDR3. Each record gives: J gene, V gene, CDR3 protein.

>TRBJ2-1|TRBV5-8
ASSSGLAGGPDEQF
>TRBJ2-1|TRBV4-3
ASSQDLGARIHEQF
>TRBJ2-1|TRBV11-3
ASSRFSGSRNEQF
>TRBJ2-7|TRBV5-1
ASSLVRGPYSYEQY
>TRBJ1-2|TRBV30
AWRGGNGYT
>TRBJ1-6|TRBV14
ASILDRGTHSPLH
>TRBJ2-7|TRBV20-1
SASRVGEQY
>TRBJ2-2|TRBV4-3
ASSVNYRVATGELF
>TRBJ2-1|TRBV7-6
ASSYDSNPYNEQF
>TRBJ1-2|TRBV21-1
ASSKAICCGGYT
>TRBJ1-1|TRBV4-1
ASSPRQGAYTEAF
>TRBJ1-5|TRBV4-3
ASSQEAPGHNQPQH
>TRBJ2-3|TRBV10-2
ASRDQAGGTDTQY
>TRBJ1-5|TRBV4-2
ASSQTRGSYDQPQH
>TRBJ2-1|TRBV11-2
ASSSRLLGGGYNEQF
>TRBJ2-3|TRBV2
ASSRQSNTDTQY
>TRBJ2-2|TRBV27
ASSLLGGRVGELF
>TRBJ2-7|TRBV5-5
ASSLDLTGFTYEQY
>TRBJ2-3|TRBV28
ASSGTLSTDTQY
>TRBJ1-5|TRBV28
ASRQAGGASNQPQH
>TRBJ2-2|TRBV4-3
ASSSEALEPGELF
>TRBJ2-1|TRBV9
ASSTGYSYNEQF
>TRBJ1-2|TRBV13
ASSLRDRADLGGYT
>TRBJ2-2|TRBV6-6
ASSPEEPGELF
>TRBJ1-1|TRBV6-5
ASSDGRENTEAF
>TRBJ2-7|TRBV2
ASKGQSHEQY
>TRBJ2-1|TRBV29-1
SVEWLVGEQF
>TRBJ1-1|TRBV28
ASSLGFGVPEAF
>TRBJ1-5|TRBV21-1
ASSASLHPNQPQH
>TRBJ1-5|TRBV19
ASSIQQGDHQPQH
>TRBJ1-1|TRBV28
ASSFPGMNTEAF
>TRBJ2-7|TRBV5-1
ASSLGAGELYEQY
>TRBJ2-7|TRBV30
AWSPTSGGYEQY
>TRBJ1-1|TRBV6-5
ASRKQGASTEAF
>TRBJ2-6|TRBV18
ASSLMTGGRSGANVLT
>TRBJ1-1|TRBV19
ASSITGGTEAF
>TRBJ1-2|TRBV7-9
ASSPPLGQVIGYT
>TRBJ1-1|TRBV11-2
ASSPQTGPTEAF
>TRBJ2-2|TRBV19
ASIDRWARGTTGELF
>TRBJ2-2|TRBV11-2
ASRVAGAHTGELF
>TRBJ2-1|TRBV28
ASNTQRQQF
>TRBJ2-3|TRBV10-3
AISYPGSGSADTQY
>TRBJ2-1|TRBV5-1
ASSSSPSAYNEQF
>TRBJ2-3|TRBV4-2
ASSQQRGGSTDTQY
>TRBJ2-3|TRBV6-4
ASSGLAGGPWEDTQY
>TRBJ2-7|TRBV4-3
ASSQGQGGFYEQY
>TRBJ1-2|TRBV5-1
ASSLEARDGYT
>TRBJ2-4|TRBV2
ASLFQPGRAKNIQY
>TRBJ1-2|TRBV29-1
SVTGGSNYGYT
>TRBJ2-5|TRBV4-3
ASSQDWGGPGWETQY
>TRBJ2-7|TRBV6-5
ASASRSGGPYEQY
>TRBJ2-3|TRBV11-3
ASSLGPTGTQY
>TRBJ1-1|TRBV5-1
ASSLVGDGTEAF
>TRBJ1-2|TRBV27
ASSFGTPNYGYT
>TRBJ2-2|TRBV10-1
ASSESGAPGELF
>TRBJ1-2|TRBV25-1
ASNSGGIGGYT
>TRBJ1-1|TRBV29-1
SVRTGGSTEAF
>TRBJ1-1|TRBV30
AWSQTRGPGTEAF
>TRBJ2-1|TRBV19
ASSIVASGNEQF